The source of this T cell receptor (beta chain) is a study of blood T cell repertoires in COVID-19. Overall study context: Italy, Spain and the United States were the sources of the convalescent and acute COVID-19 samples.

V lost 2 bases and J lost 3, with 17 bases in between. Germline-derived CDR1 and CDR2 are LGHNA and YNFKEQ. This CDR3 contains 17 residues. TCRdb keeps only in-frame clones here, not all; method: immunoSEQ multiplex PCR. This table holds around 170,000 clones, around 86% found once. The sequence was obtained from a woman aged 30 to 39 with active or convalescent COVID-19. Sequencing was carried out using peripheral blood. The chain is built from TRBV4-2 and TRBJ2-1, with TRBD2 as a possible D gene (5 bases). The CDR3 DNA follows: TGTGCCAGCAGCCAACGCGGCGGGCCCTCCGGCTACAATGAGCAGTTCTTC. Translation gives CASSQRGGPSGYNEQFF.